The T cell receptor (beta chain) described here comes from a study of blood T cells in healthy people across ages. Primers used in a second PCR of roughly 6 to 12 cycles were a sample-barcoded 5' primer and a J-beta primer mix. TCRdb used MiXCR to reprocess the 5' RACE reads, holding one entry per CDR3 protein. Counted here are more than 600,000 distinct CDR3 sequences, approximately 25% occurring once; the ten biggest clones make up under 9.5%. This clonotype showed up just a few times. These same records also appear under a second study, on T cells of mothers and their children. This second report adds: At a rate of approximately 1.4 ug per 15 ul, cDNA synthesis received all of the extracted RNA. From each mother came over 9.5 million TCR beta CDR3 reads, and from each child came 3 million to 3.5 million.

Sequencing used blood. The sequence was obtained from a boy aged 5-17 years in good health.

This chain's CDR3 is CASSLVASGEKTQYF. DNA of the CDR3: TGTGCCAGCAGCTTAGTGGCTAGCGGGGAAAAGACCCAGTACTTC. The rearrangement joins TRBV7-2 to TRBJ2-5; TRBD2 agrees at 9 bases. The CDR3 loop spans 15 amino acids. V shed 1 base and J 6 bases; nucleotides not matched to a gene: 6. Per germline, CDR1 SGHTA and CDR2 FQGNSA.